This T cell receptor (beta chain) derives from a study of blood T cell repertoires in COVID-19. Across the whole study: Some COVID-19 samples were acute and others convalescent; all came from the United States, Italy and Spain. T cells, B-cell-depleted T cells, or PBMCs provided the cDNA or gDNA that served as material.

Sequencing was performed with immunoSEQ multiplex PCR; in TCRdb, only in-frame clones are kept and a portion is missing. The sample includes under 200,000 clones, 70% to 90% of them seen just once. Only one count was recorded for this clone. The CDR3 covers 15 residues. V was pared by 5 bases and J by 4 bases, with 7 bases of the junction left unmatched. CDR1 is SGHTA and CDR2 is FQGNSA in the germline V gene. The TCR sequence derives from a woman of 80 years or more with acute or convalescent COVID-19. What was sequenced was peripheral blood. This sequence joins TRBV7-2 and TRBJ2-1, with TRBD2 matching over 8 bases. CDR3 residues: CASSPGRGSYNEQFF. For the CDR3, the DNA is TGTGCCAGCAGCCCCGGGAGGGGGAGTTACAATGAGCAGTTCTTC. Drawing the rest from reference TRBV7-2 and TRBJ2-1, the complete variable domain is GAGVSQSPSNKVTEKGKDVELRCDPISGHTALYWYRQSLGQGLEFLIYFQGNSAPDKSGLPSDRFSAERTGGSVSTLTIQRTQQEDSAVYLCASSPGRGSYNEQFFGPGTRLTVL.